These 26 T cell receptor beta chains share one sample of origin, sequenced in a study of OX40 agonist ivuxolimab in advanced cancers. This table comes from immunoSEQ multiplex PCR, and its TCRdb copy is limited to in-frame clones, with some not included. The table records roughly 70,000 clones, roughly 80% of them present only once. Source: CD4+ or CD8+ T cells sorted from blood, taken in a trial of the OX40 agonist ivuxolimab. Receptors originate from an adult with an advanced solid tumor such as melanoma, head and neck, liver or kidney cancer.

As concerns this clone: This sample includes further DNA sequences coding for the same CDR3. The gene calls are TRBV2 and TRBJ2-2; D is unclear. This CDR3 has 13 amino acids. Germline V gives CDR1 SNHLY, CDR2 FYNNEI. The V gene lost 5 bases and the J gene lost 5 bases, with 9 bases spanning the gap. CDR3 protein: CASSSGDTGELFF. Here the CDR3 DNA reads TGTGCCAGCAGTTCAGGAGATACCGGGGAGCTGTTTTTT. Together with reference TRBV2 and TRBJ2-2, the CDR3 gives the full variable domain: EPEVTQTPSHQVTQMGQEVILRCVPISNHLYFYWYRQILGQKVEFLVSFYNNEISEKSEIFDDQFSVERPDGSNFTLKIRSTKLEDSAMYFCASSSGDTGELFFGEGSRLTVL.

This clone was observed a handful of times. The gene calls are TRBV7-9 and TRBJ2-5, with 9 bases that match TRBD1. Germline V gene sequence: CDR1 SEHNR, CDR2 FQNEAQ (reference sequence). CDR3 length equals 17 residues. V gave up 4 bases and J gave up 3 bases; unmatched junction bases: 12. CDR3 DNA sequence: TGTGCCAGCAGCTCTAGATTGACAGGGGGGGAAAAAGAGACCCAGTACTTC. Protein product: CASSSRLTGGEKETQYF.

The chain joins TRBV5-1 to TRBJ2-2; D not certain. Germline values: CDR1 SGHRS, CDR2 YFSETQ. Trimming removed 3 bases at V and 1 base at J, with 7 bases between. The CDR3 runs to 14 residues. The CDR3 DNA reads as TGCGCCAGCAGCTCGGTCCTGAACACCGGGGAGCTGTTTTTT. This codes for CASSSVLNTGELFF.

The CDR3 here is CASTWRPRSNTEAFF. The CDR3 region has the DNA TGTGCCAGCACCTGGCGGCCCCGATCGAACACTGAAGCTTTCTTT. This rearrangement joins TRBV28 to TRBJ1-1; D not resolved. The length of the CDR3 is 15 residues. In germline, CDR1 is MDHEN, CDR2 SYDVKM. The V end lost 7 bases, the J end lost 1 base, and 16 bases lay between the germline ends.

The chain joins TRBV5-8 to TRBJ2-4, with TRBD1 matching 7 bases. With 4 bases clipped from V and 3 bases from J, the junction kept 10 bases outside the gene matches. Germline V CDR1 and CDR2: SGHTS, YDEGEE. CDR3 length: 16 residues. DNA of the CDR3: TGTGCCAGCAGCCAGACAGGGCTAGGCGACAAAAACATTCAGTACTTC. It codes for CASSQTGLGDKNIQYF.

The CDR3 loop reads CASRRDRSQPQHF. The DNA for the CDR3 is TGTGCCAGCCGTAGGGACAGAAGCCAGCCCCAGCATTTT. J is TRBJ1-5 and V is TRBV28; 7 bases agree with TRBD1. The germline V gene has CDR1 MDHEN and CDR2 SYDVKM. Unmatched junction bases numbered 8, after V lost 8 bases and J lost 7 bases. The CDR3 has 13 amino acids. Full variable domain (missing parts from reference TRBV28 and TRBJ1-5): DVKVTQSSRYLVKRTGEKVFLECVQDMDHENMFWYRQDPGLGLRLIYFSYDVKMKEKGDIPEGYSVSREKKERFSLILESASTNQTSMYLCASRRDRSQPQHFGDGTRLSIL.

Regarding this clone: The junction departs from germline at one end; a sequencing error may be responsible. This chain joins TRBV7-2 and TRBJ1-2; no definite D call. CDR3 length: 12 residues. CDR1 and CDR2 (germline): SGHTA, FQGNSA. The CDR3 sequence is CVSSLSPGGYTF. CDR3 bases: TGTGTCAGCAGCTTAAGCCCGGGCGGCTACACCTTC.

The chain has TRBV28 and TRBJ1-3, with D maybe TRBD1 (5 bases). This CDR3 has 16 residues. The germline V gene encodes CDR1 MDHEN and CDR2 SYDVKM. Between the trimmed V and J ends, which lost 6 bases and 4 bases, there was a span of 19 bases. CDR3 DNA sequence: TGTGCCAGCAGCCCCCGGGCCTGGGACCTCGGAAACACCATATATTTT. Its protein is CASSPRAWDLGNTIYF.

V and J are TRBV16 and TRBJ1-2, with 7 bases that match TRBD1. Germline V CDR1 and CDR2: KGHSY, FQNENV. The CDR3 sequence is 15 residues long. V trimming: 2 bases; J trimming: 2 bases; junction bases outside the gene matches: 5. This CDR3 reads CASSQSQTGNYGYTF. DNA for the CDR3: TGTGCCAGCAGCCAAAGCCAGACAGGGAACTATGGCTACACCTTC.

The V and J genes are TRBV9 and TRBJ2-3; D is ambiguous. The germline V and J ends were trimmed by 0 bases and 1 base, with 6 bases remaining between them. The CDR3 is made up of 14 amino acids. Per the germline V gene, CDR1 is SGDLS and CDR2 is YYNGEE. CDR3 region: CASSVDGGTDTQYF. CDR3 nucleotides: TGTGCCAGCAGCGTAGATGGGGGCACAGATACGCAGTATTTT.

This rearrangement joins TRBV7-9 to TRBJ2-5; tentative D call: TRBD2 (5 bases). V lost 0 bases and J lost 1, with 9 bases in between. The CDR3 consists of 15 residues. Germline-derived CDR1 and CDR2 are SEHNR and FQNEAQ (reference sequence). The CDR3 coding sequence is TGTGCCAGCAGCTTAGCGGGAGCGAGCCAAGAGACCCAGTACTTC. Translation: CASSLAGASQETQYF.

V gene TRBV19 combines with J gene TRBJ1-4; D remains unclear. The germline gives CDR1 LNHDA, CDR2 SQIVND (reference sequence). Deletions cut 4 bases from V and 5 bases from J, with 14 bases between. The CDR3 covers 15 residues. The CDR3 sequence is CASSNLELRNEKLFF. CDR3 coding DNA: TGTGCCAGTAGTAATCTGGAACTGAGAAATGAAAAACTGTTTTTT.

CDR3 DNA: TGCAGCGTTGTGGCCCCCCACAGGGTATACGAGCAGTACTTC. Residues: CSVVAPHRVYEQYF. The chain joins TRBV29-1 to TRBJ2-7; TRBD1 might be the D (6 bases). Trimming left V 4 bases short and J 4 bases short, with 17 bases between. From germline, CDR1 is SQVTM and CDR2 ANQGSEA. The CDR3 is 14 amino acids.

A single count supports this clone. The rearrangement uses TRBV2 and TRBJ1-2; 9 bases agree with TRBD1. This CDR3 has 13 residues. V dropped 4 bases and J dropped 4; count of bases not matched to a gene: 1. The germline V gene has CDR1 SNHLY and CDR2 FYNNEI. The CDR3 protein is CASSGTGVYGYTF. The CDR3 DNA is TGTGCCAGCAGTGGGACAGGGGTCTATGGCTACACCTTC.

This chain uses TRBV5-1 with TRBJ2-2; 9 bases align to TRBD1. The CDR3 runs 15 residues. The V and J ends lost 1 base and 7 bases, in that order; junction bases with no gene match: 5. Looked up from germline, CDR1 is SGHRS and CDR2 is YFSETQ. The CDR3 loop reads CASSLSTGGIGELFF. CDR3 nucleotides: TGCGCCAGCAGCTTGTCGACAGGGGGGATCGGGGAGCTGTTTTTT.

The chain's CDR3 is CASSLIQRGLAGAYNEQFF. The CDR3 bases are TGTGCCAGCAGTCTCATCCAGCGGGGACTAGCGGGGGCCTACAATGAGCAGTTCTTC. V usage is TRBV27 and J usage is TRBJ2-1; 14 nucleotides match TRBD2. This CDR3 has 19 amino acids. Germline V lookup: CDR1 MNHEY, CDR2 SMNVEV (reference sequence). J was trimmed by 2 bases and V by 5 bases; bases with no gene match: 11.

The CDR3 DNA reads as TGCGCCAGCAGCCAAGATTTAATCAGGGGAGCGGGGGAGGGAAAGAATGAGCAGTTCTTC. It codes for CASSQDLIRGAGEGKNEQFF. The genes are TRBV4-3 and TRBJ2-1; TRBD2 matches at 8 bases. V gave up 0 bases and J gave up 7 bases; unmatched junction bases: 20. Germline CDR1 reads LGHNA; CDR2 reads YSLEER. CDR3 size: 20 residues.

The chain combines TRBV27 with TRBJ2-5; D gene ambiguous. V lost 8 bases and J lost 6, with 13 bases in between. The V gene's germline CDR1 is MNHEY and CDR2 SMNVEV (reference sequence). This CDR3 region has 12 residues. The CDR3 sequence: CASRTARQTQYF. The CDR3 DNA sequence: TGTGCCAGCCGGACGGCAAGACAGACCCAGTACTTC.

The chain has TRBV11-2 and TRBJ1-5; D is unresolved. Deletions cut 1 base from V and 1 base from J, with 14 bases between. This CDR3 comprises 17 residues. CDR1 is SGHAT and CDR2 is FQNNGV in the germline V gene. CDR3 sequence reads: CASSLGLVLRSNQPQHF. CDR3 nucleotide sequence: TGTGCCAGCAGCTTAGGGTTGGTTCTTCGGAGCAATCAGCCCCAGCATTTT.

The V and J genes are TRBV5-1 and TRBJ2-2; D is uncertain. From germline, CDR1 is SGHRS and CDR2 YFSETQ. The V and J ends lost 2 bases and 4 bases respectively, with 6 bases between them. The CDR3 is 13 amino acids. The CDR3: CASSLTVTGELFF. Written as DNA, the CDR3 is TGCGCCAGCAGCTTAACTGTCACCGGGGAGCTGTTTTTT.

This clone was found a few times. The CDR3 loop is CATSPGGRAGNTIYF. CDR3 DNA: TGTGCCACCAGCCCGGGGGGTCGGGCTGGAAACACCATATATTTT. The chain has TRBV15 and TRBJ1-3; a weak D match, TRBD1 (5 bases). There are 15 residues in the CDR3. V was cut by 5 bases and J by 2 bases, with 13 bases left in between. Germline loops: CDR1 LNHNV, CDR2 YYDKDF (reference sequence).

The CDR3 loop is CASSRGAANTGELFF. The CDR3 nucleotides read TGTGCCAGTAGTAGGGGCGCCGCGAACACCGGGGAGCTGTTTTTT. This rearrangement joins TRBV19 to TRBJ2-2; a weak D match, TRBD1 (5 bases). With 4 bases removed from V and 0 bases from J, the gap between germline ends came to 9 bases. This CDR3 is built from 15 residues. CDR1 and CDR2 (germline): LNHDA, SQIVND (reference sequence).

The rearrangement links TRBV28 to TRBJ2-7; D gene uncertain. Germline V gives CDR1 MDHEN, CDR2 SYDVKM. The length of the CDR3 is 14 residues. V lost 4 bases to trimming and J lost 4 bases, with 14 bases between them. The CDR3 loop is CASSSSLTGYEQYV. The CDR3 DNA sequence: TGTGCCAGCAGTTCCTCCCTTACTGGTTACGAGCAGTACGTC.

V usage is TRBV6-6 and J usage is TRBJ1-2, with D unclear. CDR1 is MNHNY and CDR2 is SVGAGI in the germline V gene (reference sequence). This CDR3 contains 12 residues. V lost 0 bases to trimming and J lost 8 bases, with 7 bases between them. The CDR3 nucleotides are TGTGCCAGCAGTTACTCGACGGGAGGCTACACCTTC. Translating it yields CASSYSTGGYTF.

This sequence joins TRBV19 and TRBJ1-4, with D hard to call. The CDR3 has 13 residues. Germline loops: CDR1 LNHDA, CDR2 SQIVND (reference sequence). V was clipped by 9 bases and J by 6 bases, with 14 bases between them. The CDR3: CASKRRADEKLFF. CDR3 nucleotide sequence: TGTGCCAGCAAGAGAAGGGCTGATGAAAAACTGTTTTTT.

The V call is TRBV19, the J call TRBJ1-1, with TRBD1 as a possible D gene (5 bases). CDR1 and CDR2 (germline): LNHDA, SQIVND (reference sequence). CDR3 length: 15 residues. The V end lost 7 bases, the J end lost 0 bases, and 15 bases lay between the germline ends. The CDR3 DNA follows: TGTGCCAGTACCCCTCAGGGACGGTTGAACACTGAAGCTTTCTTT. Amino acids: CASTPQGRLNTEAFF.